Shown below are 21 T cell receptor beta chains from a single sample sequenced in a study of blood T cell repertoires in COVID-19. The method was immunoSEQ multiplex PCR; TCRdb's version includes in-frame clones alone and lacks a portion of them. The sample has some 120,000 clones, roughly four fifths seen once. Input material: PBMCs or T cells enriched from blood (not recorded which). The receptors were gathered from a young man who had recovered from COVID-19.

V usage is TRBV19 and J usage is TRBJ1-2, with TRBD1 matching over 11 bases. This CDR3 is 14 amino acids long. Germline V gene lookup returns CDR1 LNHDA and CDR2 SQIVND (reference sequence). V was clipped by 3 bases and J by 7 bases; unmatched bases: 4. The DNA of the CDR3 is TGTGCCAGTAGTATCGGACAGGGGGCAGGTGGCTACACCTTC. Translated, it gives CASSIGQGAGGYTF.

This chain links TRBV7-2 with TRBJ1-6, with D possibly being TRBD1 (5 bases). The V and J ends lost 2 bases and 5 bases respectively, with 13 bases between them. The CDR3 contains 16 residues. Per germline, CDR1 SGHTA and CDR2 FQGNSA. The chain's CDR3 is CASSLYGGENNSPLHF. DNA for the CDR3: TGTGCCAGCAGCTTATACGGAGGGGAGAATAATTCACCCCTCCACTTT.

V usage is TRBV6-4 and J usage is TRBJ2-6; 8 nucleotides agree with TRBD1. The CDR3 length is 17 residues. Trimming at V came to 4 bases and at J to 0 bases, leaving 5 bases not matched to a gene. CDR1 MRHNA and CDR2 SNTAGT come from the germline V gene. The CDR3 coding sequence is TGTGCCAGCAGTGGAGGACAGGGTCCCTCTGGGGCCAACGTCCTGACTTTC. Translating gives CASSGGQGPSGANVLTF.

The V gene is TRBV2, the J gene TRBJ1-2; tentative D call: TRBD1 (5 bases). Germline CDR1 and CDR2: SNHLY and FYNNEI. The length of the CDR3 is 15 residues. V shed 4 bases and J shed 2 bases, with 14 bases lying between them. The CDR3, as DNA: TGTGCCAGCAGTGGGACGGAAGGGGTAAACTATGGCTACACCTTC. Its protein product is CASSGTEGVNYGYTF.

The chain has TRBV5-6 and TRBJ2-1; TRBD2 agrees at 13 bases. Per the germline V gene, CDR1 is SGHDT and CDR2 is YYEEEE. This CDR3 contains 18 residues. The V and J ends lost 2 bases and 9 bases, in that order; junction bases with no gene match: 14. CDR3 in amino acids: CASSLLLAGGPLSAEQFF. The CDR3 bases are TGTGCCAGCAGCTTATTACTAGCGGGAGGGCCCCTCTCCGCTGAGCAGTTCTTC.

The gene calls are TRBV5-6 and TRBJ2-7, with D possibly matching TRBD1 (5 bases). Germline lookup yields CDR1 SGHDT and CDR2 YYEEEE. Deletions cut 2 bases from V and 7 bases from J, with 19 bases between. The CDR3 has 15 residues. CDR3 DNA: TGTGCCAGCAGCTTTTTTGAAATGGACACGGAAGAGCAGTACGTC. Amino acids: CASSFFEMDTEEQYV.

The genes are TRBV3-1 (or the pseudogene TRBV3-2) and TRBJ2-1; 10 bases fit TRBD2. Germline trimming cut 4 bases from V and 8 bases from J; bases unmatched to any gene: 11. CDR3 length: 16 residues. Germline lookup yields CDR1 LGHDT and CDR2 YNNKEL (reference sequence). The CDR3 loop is CASSPGLADLLDEQFF. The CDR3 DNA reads TGTGCCAGCAGCCCCGGACTAGCGGACCTGTTGGATGAGCAGTTCTTC.

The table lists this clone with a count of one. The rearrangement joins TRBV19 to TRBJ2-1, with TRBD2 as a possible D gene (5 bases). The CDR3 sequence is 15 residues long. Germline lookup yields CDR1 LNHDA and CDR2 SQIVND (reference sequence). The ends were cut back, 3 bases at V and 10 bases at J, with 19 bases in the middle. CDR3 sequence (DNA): TGTGCCAGTAGTATGTTGGACTCACTTCGATGGGAGCAGTTCTTC. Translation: CASSMLDSLRWEQFF.

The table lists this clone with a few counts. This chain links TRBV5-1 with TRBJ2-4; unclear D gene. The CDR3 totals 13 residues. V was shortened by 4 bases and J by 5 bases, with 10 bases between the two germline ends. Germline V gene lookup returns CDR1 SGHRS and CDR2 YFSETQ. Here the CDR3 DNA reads TGCGCCAGCAGCCCGGCGGCCGAAAACATTCAGTACTTC. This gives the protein CASSPAAENIQYF.

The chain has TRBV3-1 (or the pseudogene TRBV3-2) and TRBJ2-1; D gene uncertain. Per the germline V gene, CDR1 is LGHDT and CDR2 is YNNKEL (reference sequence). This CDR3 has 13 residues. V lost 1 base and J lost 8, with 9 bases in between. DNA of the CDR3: TGTGCCAGCAGCCAAGGATGGCTGGATGAGCAGTTCTTC. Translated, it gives CASSQGWLDEQFF.

In DNA form, the CDR3 reads TGTGCCAGCAGACCGGGACAGGGTGGTTACGAGCAGTACTTC. This gives the protein CASRPGQGGYEQYF. J is TRBJ2-7 and V is TRBV6-5; 9 nucleotides line up with TRBD1. Trimming at V came to 6 bases and at J to 4 bases, leaving 7 bases not matched to a gene. This CDR3 is 14 amino acids long. CDR1 is MNHEY, CDR2 SVGAGI, per germline.

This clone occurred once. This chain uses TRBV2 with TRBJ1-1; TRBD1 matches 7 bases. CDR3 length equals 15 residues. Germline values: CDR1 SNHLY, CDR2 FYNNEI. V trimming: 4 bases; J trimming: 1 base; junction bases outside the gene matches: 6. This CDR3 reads CASSGSTGWNTEAFF. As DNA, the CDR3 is TGTGCCAGCAGTGGATCGACAGGGTGGAACACTGAAGCTTTCTTT.

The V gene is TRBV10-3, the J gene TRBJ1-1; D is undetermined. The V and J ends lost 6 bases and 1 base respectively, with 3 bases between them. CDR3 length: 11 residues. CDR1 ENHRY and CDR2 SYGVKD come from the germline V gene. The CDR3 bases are TGTGCCATCAGACAGAACACTGAAGCTTTCTTT. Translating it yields CAIRQNTEAFF.

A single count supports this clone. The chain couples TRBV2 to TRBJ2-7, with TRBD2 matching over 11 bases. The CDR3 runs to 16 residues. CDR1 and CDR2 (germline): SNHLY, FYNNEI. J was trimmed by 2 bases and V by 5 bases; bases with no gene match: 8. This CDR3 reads CASSSPLAGGPYEQYV. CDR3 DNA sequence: TGTGCCAGCAGTTCCCCTCTAGCGGGGGGTCCCTACGAGCAGTACGTC.

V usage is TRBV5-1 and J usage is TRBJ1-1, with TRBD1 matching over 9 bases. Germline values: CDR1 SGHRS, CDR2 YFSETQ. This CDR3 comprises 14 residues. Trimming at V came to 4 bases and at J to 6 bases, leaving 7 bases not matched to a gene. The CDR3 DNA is TGCGCCAGCAGCCCCGGGACAGGGTCCCCTGAAGCTTTCTTT. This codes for CASSPGTGSPEAFF.

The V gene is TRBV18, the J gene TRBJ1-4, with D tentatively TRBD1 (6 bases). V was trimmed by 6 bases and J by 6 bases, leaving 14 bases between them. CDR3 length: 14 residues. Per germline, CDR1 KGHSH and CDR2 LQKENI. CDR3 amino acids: CASSPRTGYEKLFF. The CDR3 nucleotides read TGTGCCAGCTCCCCCCGCACAGGGTATGAAAAACTGTTTTTT.

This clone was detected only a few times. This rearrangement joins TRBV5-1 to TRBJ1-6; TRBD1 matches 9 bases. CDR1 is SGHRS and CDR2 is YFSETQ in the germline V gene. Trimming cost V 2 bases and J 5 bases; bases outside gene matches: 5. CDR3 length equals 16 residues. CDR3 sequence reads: CASSFTGTGHNSPLHF. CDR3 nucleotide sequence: TGCGCCAGCAGCTTTACCGGGACAGGGCATAATTCACCCCTCCACTTT. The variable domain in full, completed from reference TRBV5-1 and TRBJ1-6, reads KAGVTQTPRYLIKTRGQQVTLSCSPISGHRSVSWYQQTPGQGLQFLFEYFSETQRNKGNFPGRFSGRQFSNSRSEMNVSTLELGDSALYLCASSFTGTGHNSPLHFGNGTRLTVT.

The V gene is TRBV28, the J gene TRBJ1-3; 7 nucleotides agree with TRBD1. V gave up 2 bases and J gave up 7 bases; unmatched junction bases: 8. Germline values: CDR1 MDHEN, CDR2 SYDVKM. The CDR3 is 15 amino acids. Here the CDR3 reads CASSLQGGTRNTIYF. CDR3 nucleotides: TGTGCCAGCAGTTTACAAGGGGGCACTCGGAACACCATATATTTT.

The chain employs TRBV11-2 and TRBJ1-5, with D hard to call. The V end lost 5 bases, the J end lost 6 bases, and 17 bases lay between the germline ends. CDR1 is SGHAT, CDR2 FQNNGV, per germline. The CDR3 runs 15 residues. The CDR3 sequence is CASSLGGGSGQPQHF. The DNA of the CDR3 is TGTGCCAGCAGCCTAGGCGGAGGGTCCGGTCAGCCCCAGCATTTT.

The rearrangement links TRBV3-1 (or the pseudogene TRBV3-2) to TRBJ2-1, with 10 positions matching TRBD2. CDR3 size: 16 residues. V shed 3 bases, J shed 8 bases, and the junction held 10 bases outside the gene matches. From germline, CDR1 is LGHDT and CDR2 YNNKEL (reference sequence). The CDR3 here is CASSHLRTSGFDEQFF. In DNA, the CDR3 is TGTGCCAGCAGCCATCTTCGGACTAGCGGTTTCGATGAGCAGTTCTTC.

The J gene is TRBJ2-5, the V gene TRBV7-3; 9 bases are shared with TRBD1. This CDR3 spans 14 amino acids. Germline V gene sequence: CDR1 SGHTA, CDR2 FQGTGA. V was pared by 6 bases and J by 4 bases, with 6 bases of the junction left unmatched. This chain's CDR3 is CASSLTGGRETQYF. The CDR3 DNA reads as TGTGCCAGCAGTCTTACAGGGGGCCGAGAGACCCAGTACTTC.